The 16 T cell receptor beta chains below all came from one sample that was sequenced in a study of T cell changes during pregnancy in multiple sclerosis. The assay was immunoSEQ multiplex PCR, and TCRdb's table has in-frame clones only and misses some. The table lists more than 65,000 clones, 75% to 95% of them singletons, with about 2.3% in the top ten. This specimen was peripheral blood, taken in the first trimester of pregnancy. The receptors shown here come from a female donor with multiple sclerosis, enrolled in a pregnancy study.

This clone showed up just a few times. This sequence joins TRBV18 and TRBJ1-2; no clear D. V shed 5 bases and J shed 3 bases, with 7 bases lying between them. Germline V gives CDR1 KGHSH, CDR2 LQKENI. This CDR3 is 12 amino acids long. CDR3 DNA sequence: TGTGCCAGCTCATCCCGAGACTATGGCTACACCTTC. Protein: CASSSRDYGYTF. Supplemented by reference TRBV18 and TRBJ1-2, the full variable domain reads NAGVMQNPRHLVRRRGQEARLRCSPMKGHSHVYWYRQLPEEGLKFMVYLQKENIIDESGMPKERFSAEFPKEGPSILRIQQVVRGDSAAYFCASSSRDYGYTFGSGTRLTVV.

The V gene is TRBV19, the J gene TRBJ1-3, with D perhaps TRBD1 (6 bases). V lost 5 bases, J lost 2 bases, and 13 bases lay in between. CDR3 size: 15 residues. CDR1 and CDR2 from the germline V gene are LNHDA and SQIVND (reference sequence). The CDR3 is CASSPTGEPGNTIYF. The CDR3 DNA follows: TGTGCCAGTAGTCCGACAGGCGAGCCTGGAAACACCATATATTTT.

V is TRBV4-1 and J is TRBJ2-7; 11 nucleotides align to TRBD2. Unmatched junction bases numbered 1, after V lost 0 bases and J lost 0 bases. Germline V gene sequence: CDR1 MGHRA, CDR2 YSYEKL. The CDR3 is made up of 16 amino acids. This CDR3 reads CASSQETSGSSYEQYF. In DNA form, the CDR3 reads TGCGCCAGCAGCCAAGAAACTAGCGGGAGCTCCTACGAGCAGTACTTC.

The genes are TRBV19 and TRBJ1-1, with 9 nucleotides matching TRBD1. The ends lost 0 bases at V and 5 bases at J; junction bases unmatched: 13. The CDR3 runs to 18 residues. The germline gives CDR1 LNHDA, CDR2 SQIVND (reference sequence). CDR3 protein: CASSIDRRTGEAGTEAFF. For the CDR3, the DNA is TGTGCCAGTAGTATAGATCGTCGGACAGGGGAAGCGGGGACTGAAGCTTTCTTT.

The V call is TRBV19, the J call TRBJ1-5; D ambiguous. The CDR3 covers 16 residues. Germline V gives CDR1 LNHDA, CDR2 SQIVND (reference sequence). V was pared by 2 bases and J by 2 bases, with 13 bases between. CDR3 sequence reads: CASSISLNQGNQPQHF. DNA for the CDR3: TGTGCCAGTAGTATATCCCTAAACCAGGGCAATCAGCCCCAGCATTTT.

This chain connects TRBV13 to TRBJ1-4; 8 bases line up with TRBD1. V was pared by 3 bases and J by 6 bases, with 6 bases of the junction left unmatched. CDR1 PRHDT and CDR2 FYEKMQ come from the germline V gene (reference sequence). The CDR3 runs 15 residues. The CDR3 bases are TGTGCCAGCAGCTTCAGGACAGGGCGTTATGAAAAACTGTTTTTT. It codes for CASSFRTGRYEKLFF.

V is TRBV9 and J is TRBJ2-2; tentatively, D is TRBD2 (5 bases). CDR1 SGDLS and CDR2 YYNGEE come from the germline V gene. V shed 1 base and J shed 1 base, with 11 bases lying between them. The CDR3 extends over 16 amino acids. The CDR3 spells CASSVQTAGNTGELFF. CDR3 DNA sequence: TGTGCCAGCAGCGTACAGACTGCGGGGAACACCGGGGAGCTGTTTTTT. Supplemented by reference TRBV9 and TRBJ2-2, the full variable domain reads DSGVTQTPKHLITATGQRVTLRCSPRSGDLSVYWYQQSLDQGLQFLIQYYNGEERAKGNILERFSAQQFPDLHSELNLSSLELGDSALYFCASSVQTAGNTGELFFGEGSRLTVL.

This clone was picked up a small number of times. The CDR3: CSVALRLATEAFF. The CDR3 DNA reads TGCAGCGTTGCACTCCGTCTCGCCACTGAAGCTTTCTTT. The rearrangement links TRBV29-1 to TRBJ1-1, with D unresolved. CDR3 size: 13 residues. Germline V gives CDR1 SQVTM, CDR2 ANQGSEA. The V end lost 4 bases, the J end lost 4 bases, and 13 bases lay between the germline ends.

V usage is TRBV5-1 and J usage is TRBJ2-1, with 14 bases lining up with TRBD2. Germline V gives CDR1 SGHRS, CDR2 YFSETQ. CDR3 length: 16 residues. J lost 10 bases, V lost 0 bases, and 6 bases had no gene match. The CDR3 bases are TGCGCCAGCAGCTTGGCGACTAGCGGGGGGGCGGGAGAGCAGTTCTTC. This translates into CASSLATSGGAGEQFF.

The chain uses TRBV2 and TRBJ1-5; 7 bases map to TRBD1. After removal of 5 bases from V and 2 bases from J, the junction contained 6 bases not matched to a gene. This CDR3 contains 15 residues. CDR1 is SNHLY and CDR2 is FYNNEI in the germline V gene. The CDR3 coding sequence is TGTGCCAGCAGTTCAGGGGGATTTGGCAATCAGCCCCAGCATTTT. Protein: CASSSGGFGNQPQHF.

The chain has TRBV2 and TRBJ2-7; the D gene is possibly TRBD2 (5 bases). Germline V lookup: CDR1 SNHLY, CDR2 FYNNEI. Trimming cost V 7 bases and J 1 base, with 11 bases left between them. The CDR3 extends over 13 amino acids. The CDR3 loop reads CASMASRSYEQYF. DNA for the CDR3: TGTGCCAGCATGGCTAGCAGATCCTACGAGCAGTACTTC.

The genes are TRBV5-6 and TRBJ2-7; D unresolved. There are 15 residues in the CDR3. Germline V CDR1 and CDR2: SGHDT, YYEEEE. Trimming removed 2 bases at V and 3 bases at J, with 15 bases between. The CDR3 region has the DNA TGTGCCAGCAGCTTCAGGTCTTCGGCGTTCTACGAGCAGTACTTC. Protein product: CASSFRSSAFYEQYF.

The count of this clone is one. DNA for the CDR3: TGTGCCACCAGAACACAGGGGTACACTGAAGCTTTCTTT. It yields the protein CATRTQGYTEAFF. The chain combines TRBV6-1 with TRBJ1-1, with 7 bases that match TRBD1. The J segment lost 3 bases and the V segment lost 10 bases, leaving 8 bases of the junction unmatched. The germline V gene encodes CDR1 MNHNS and CDR2 SASEGT. This CDR3 contains 13 residues.

The rearrangement links TRBV5-6 to TRBJ1-1, with D perhaps matching TRBD1 (6 bases). Germline V CDR1 and CDR2: SGHDT, YYEEEE. Trimming stripped 3 bases from V and 8 bases from J, with 11 bases between. The CDR3 consists of 12 residues. CDR3 region: CASSSGHVEAFF. The CDR3 DNA reads TGTGCCAGCAGCTCGGGACATGTAGAAGCTTTCTTT.

V and J are TRBV2 and TRBJ2-1; TRBD1 matches 8 bases. The CDR3 contains 17 residues. Losses at the gene ends were 6 bases for V and 0 bases for J; bases not matched to a gene: 10. Germline-derived CDR1 and CDR2 are SNHLY and FYNNEI. The CDR3 spells CASRTDRGKSSYNEQFF. CDR3 sequence (DNA): TGTGCCAGCAGGACAGACAGGGGAAAAAGCTCCTACAATGAGCAGTTCTTC.

This chain links TRBV7-2 with TRBJ1-6; the D is unclear. The CDR3 runs to 16 residues. Trimming cost V 1 base and J 0 bases, with 7 bases left between them. Germline assignment: CDR1 SGHTA and CDR2 FQGNSA. The CDR3: CASSLGGSSYNSPLHF. The CDR3 DNA sequence: TGTGCCAGCAGCTTAGGCGGAAGCTCCTATAATTCACCCCTCCACTTT.